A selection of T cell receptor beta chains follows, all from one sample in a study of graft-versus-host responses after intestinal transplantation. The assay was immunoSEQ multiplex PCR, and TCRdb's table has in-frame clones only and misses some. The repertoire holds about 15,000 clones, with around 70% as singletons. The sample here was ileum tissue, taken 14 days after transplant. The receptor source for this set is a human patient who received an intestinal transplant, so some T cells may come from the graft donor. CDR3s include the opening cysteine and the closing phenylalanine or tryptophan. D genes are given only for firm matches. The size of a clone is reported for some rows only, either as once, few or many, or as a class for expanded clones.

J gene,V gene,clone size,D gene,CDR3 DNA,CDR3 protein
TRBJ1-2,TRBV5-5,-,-,TGTGCCAGCAGCTTGCTAGAGTCCTTGGGCTACACCTTC,CASSLLESLGYTF
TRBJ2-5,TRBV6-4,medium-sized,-,TGTGCCAGCAGTGACTGGCGGGAAACGTACCAAGAGACCCAGTACTTC,CASSDWRETYQETQYF
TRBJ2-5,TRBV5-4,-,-,TGTGCCAGCAGGCGCACCGAAGTGTATGAGACCCAGTACTTC,CASRRTEVYETQYF
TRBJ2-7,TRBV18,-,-,TGTGCCAGCTCACCATCCTCCTACGAGCAGTACTTC,CASSPSSYEQYF
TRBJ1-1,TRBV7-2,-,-,TGTGCCAGCAGCTTAGAGGCCGGTGAAGCTTTCTTT,CASSLEAGEAFF
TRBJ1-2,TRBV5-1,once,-,TGCGCCAGCAGCCCCGGACATTCTAATGGCTACACCTTC,CASSPGHSNGYTF
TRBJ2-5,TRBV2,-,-,TGTGCCAGCAGTGACGACCTGGGATCGGAGACCCAGTACTTC,CASSDDLGSETQYF
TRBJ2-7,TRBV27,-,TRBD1,TGTGCCAGCGGGACAGGGATCAAGAACGAGCAGTACTTC,CASGTGIKNEQYF
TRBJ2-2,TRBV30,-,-,TGTGCCTGGAATCCAGAGAACACCGGGGAGCTGTTTTTT,CAWNPENTGELFF
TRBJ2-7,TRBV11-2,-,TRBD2,TGTGCCAGCAGCTTAGTATGGGGACTAGCGAGCGAGCAGTACTTC,CASSLVWGLASEQYF
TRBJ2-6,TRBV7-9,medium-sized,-,TGTGCCAGCAGCTTATCCGAATCTGGGGCCAACGTCCTGACTTTC,CASSLSESGANVLTF
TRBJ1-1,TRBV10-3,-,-,TGTGCCATCAGTGGAGGGACCTTCACTGAAGCTTTCTTT,CAISGGTFTEAFF
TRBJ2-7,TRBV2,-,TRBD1,TGTGCCAGCGGTACGGGACAGCTATCCTACGAGCAGTACTTC,CASGTGQLSYEQYF
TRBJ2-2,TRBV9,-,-,TGTGCCAGCAGCCCTTTCTCCGGTACAGGCACCGGGGAGCTGTTTTTT,CASSPFSGTGTGELFF
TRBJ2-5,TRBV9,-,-,TGTGCCAGCAGCGTACGAGGAGTCCAAGAGACCCAGTACTTC,CASSVRGVQETQYF
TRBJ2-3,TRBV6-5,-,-,TGTGCCAGCAACGCAGCGGGCGCTAGCACAGATACGCAGTATTTT,CASNAAGASTDTQYF
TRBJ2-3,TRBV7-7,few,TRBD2,TGTGCTAGCAGCTTAGCGGGAGCAGATACGCAGTATTTT,CASSLAGADTQYF
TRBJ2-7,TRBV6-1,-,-,TGTGCCAGCAGTGTACAACGGGAGCTCTACGAGCAGTACTTC,CASSVQRELYEQYF
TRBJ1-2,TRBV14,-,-,TGTGCCAGCAGCCAAGATCTAGACAGGACATTTAACTATGGCTACACCTTC,CASSQDLDRTFNYGYTF
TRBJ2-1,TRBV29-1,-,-,TGCAGCGTTGAATGGAGTTCCTACAATGAGCAGTTCTTC,CSVEWSSYNEQFF
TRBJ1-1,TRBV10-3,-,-,TGTGCCATCGGCCGGGGGGCCAATTCTGAAGCTTTCTTT,CAIGRGANSEAFF
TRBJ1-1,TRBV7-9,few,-,TGTGCCAGCAGCTTACCACAGAGTTTGAACACTGAAGCTTTCTTT,CASSLPQSLNTEAFF
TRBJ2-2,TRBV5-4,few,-,TGTGCCAGCAGCTTCTCGGGACTTATCACCGGGGAGCTGTTTTTT,CASSFSGLITGELFF
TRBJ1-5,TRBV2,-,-,TGTGCCAGCAGTGGGGGTAGCGTGGGCAATCAGCCCCAGCATTTT,CASSGGSVGNQPQHF
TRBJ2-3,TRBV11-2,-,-,TGTGCCAGCAGCTTACCGAGCACAGATACGCAGTATTTT,CASSLPSTDTQYF
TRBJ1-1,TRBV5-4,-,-,TGTGCCAGCAGCTTGGGAACACAGGGTTTGAACACTGAAGCTTTCTTT,CASSLGTQGLNTEAFF
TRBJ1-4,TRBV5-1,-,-,TGCGCCAGCAGCTTGGGAGGGGCTGGAGAAAAACTGTTTTTT,CASSLGGAGEKLFF
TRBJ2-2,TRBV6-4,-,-,TGTGCCAGCAGTGAAGGGCGGGGACCCACCGGGGAGCTGTTTTTT,CASSEGRGPTGELFF
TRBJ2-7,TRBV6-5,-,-,TGTGCCAGCAGTTACTCGAGTATGAGCTCCTACGAGCAGTACTTC,CASSYSSMSSYEQYF
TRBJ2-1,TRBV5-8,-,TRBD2,TGTGCCAGCAGCTTGGGGACTAGCGGGTACAATGAGCAGTTCTTC,CASSLGTSGYNEQFF
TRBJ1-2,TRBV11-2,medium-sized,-,TGTGCCAGCAGCCAACAGGGTGGTGGCTACACCTTC,CASSQQGGGYTF
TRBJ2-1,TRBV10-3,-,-,TGTGCCATCAGTGAGTCAGGGAATGAGCAGTTCTTC,CAISESGNEQFF
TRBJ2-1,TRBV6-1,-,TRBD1,TGTGCCAGCAGTGTTTTGGGACAGCCCAACCTCGAGCAGTTCTTC,CASSVLGQPNLEQFF
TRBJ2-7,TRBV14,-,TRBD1,TGTGCCAGCAGCCTCCAGACAGGGGGCTACGAGCAGTACTTC,CASSLQTGGYEQYF
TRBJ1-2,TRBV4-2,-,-,TGTGCCAGCAGCCAAGAGGGGGTTTCCCAGGGGAGGCACTATGGCTACACCTTC,CASSQEGVSQGRHYGYTF
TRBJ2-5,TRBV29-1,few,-,TGCAGCGTTCAGATTTCGGGAGAGACCCAGTACTTC,CSVQISGETQYF
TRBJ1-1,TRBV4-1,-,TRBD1,TGCGCCAGCAGCCATCTACCGGGACAGGGGAACACTGAAGCTTTCTTT,CASSHLPGQGNTEAFF
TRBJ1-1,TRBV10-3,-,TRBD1,TGTGCCATCAGCCGTAATACAGGGGGAACTGAAGCTTTCTTT,CAISRNTGGTEAFF
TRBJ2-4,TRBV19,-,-,TGTGCCAGTAGTATAGAGGGGATAGCCAAAAACATTCAGTACTTC,CASSIEGIAKNIQYF
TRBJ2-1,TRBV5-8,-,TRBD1,TGTGCCAGCAGCAACCCGGGCAGGGGGAATGAGCAGTTCTTC,CASSNPGRGNEQFF
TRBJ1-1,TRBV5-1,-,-,TGCGCCAGCAGGGCGGGGAGAGAAGCTTTCTTT,CASRAGREAFF
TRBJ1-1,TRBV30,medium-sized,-,TGTGCCTGGAGTAGGACCGCCACTGAAGCTTTCTTT,CAWSRTATEAFF
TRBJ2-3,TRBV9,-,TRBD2,TGTGCCAGCAGCGCTAGCGGGAGAGAATATACGCAGTATTTT,CASSASGREYTQYF
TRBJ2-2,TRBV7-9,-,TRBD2,TGTGCCAGCAGCTTAACTAGCGCGAACACCGGGGAGCTGTTTTTT,CASSLTSANTGELFF
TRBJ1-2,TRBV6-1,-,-,TGTGCCAGCAGTGAACGGAGGGGGGCCTATGGCTACACCTTC,CASSERRGAYGYTF
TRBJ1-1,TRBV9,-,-,TGTGCCAGCCCCCTAAACGGAGCTTTCTTT,CASPLNGAFF
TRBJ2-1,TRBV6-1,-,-,TGTGCCAGCGCCCAACAGGGAACCTACAATGAGCAGTTCTTC,CASAQQGTYNEQFF
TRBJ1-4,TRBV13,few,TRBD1,TGTGCCAGCAGCTTGAGGGGGCCCAGTGAAAAACTGTTTTTT,CASSLRGPSEKLFF
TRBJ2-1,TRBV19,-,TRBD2,TGTGCCAGTAGTATGATGGCGGGGGATGAGCAGTTCTTC,CASSMMAGDEQFF
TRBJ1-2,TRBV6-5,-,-,TGTGCCAGCAGTTACGCTGAACGGACAGTCTATGGCTACACCTTC,CASSYAERTVYGYTF
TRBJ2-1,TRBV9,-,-,TGTGCCAGCAGCGGGGATTCGGGAGTCGGGTTCTTC,CASSGDSGVGFF
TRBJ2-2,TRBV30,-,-,TGTGCCTGGAGTTCAGGAACCGGGGAGCTGTTTTTT,CAWSSGTGELFF
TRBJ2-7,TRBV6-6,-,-,TGTGCCAGCAGTTACTCGACAGCCAGGGCCACCGAGCAGTACTTC,CASSYSTARATEQYF